These 2 T cell receptor beta chains were all obtained from the same sample, sequenced in a study of T-cell reconstitution after alpha-beta-depleted transplantation in children (dated by TCRdb to the mid-2010s). Libraries were built with PCR. For sequencing, an Illumina HiSeq 2500 was employed. Molecular barcoding was employed in the preparation of TCR libraries, with unique molecular identifiers being used to normalize TCRbeta repertoire quantification. Using fastp trimming at Q25 and MiXCR clonotype assembly, TCRdb reanalyzed the public sequencing data and kept in-frame beta chains. Each CDR3 protein appears once, grouped with its most common genes and DNA. Across this sample there are 200,000 to 250,000 distinct CDR3 sequences, with roughly a quarter seen only once. The top ten clonotypes cover more than 4.5% of the sample. What the treatment or condition label conveys for this sample: allogeneic hematopoietic cell transplantation with graft depleted of TCRalphabeta T cells and CD19 B cells.

Sequencing was performed on PBMCs, mostly from graft donor cells, taken 360 days after TCRalphabeta/CD19-depleted stem cell transplant. The receptor set was obtained from a female patient aged 2-9 years who had a stem cell transplant for congenital amegakaryocytic thrombocytopenia, so the T cells may come from the graft donor.

This chain links TRBV4-3 with TRBJ2-3, with D hard to call. Germline lookup yields CDR1 LGHNA and CDR2 YSLEER. V lost 0 bases, J lost 0 bases, and 7 bases lay in between. The CDR3 loop spans 15 amino acids. Here the CDR3 DNA reads TGCGCCAGCAGCCAAGATGCCAGAAGCACAGATACGCAGTATTTT. The encoded protein is CASSQDARSTDTQYF.

This clonotype has a count of ten or more. V is TRBV29-1 and J is TRBJ2-1; the match to TRBD2 covers 13 bases. The CDR3 consists of 13 residues. Germline V gene sequence: CDR1 SQVTM, CDR2 ANQGSEA. V was clipped by 6 bases and J by 8 bases; unmatched bases: 4. The chain's CDR3 is CSVTSGRGYEQFF. The CDR3 DNA reads TGCAGCGTCACTAGCGGGAGGGGCTATGAGCAGTTCTTC.